These T cell receptor beta chains were read from a single sample in a study of blood T cell repertoires in COVID-19. TCRdb's table, derived via immunoSEQ multiplex PCR, lists solely in-frame clones and lacks some. The sample includes over 600,000 clones, about 90% of them seen just once. Source material: peripheral blood. Every receptor here comes from a woman between 18 and 29 years old with acute or convalescent COVID-19. Each CDR3 is given with its conserved first and last residue. The D gene is left open where the match is weak. A clone size is listed for some rows: how often the clone was seen (once, few, many), or a class if it is expanded.

size: NA; D: TRBD1; V: TRBV29-1; J: TRBJ2-7; DNA: TGCAGCGTTAAGACAGGGGGAAAATACGAGCAGTACTTC; CDR3: CSVKTGGKYEQYF
size: NA; D: TRBD1; V: TRBV27; J: TRBJ1-1; DNA: TGTGCCAGCAGTTTTTCCTCTACAGGGGGCAGAGAAGCTTTCTTT; CDR3: CASSFSSTGGREAFF
size: NA; D: NA; V: TRBV7-9; J: TRBJ1-2; DNA: TGTGCCAGCAGCCCCCGGCGGGGGTCCGCTGCATATGGCTACACCTTC; CDR3: CASSPRRGSAAYGYTF
size: NA; D: NA; V: TRBV5-1; J: TRBJ1-1; DNA: TGCGCCAGCAGCTACCAGTCAGGGGACACTGAAGCTTTCTTT; CDR3: CASSYQSGDTEAFF
size: NA; D: NA; V: TRBV9; J: TRBJ1-2; DNA: TGTGCCAGCAGCGTGGGGGGGCACCACTATGGCTACACCTTC; CDR3: CASSVGGHHYGYTF
size: NA; D: TRBD1; V: TRBV24-1; J: TRBJ1-5; DNA: TGTGCCACCAGTGATGGGACAGGGAGGTGGGAACAGCCCCAGCATTTT; CDR3: CATSDGTGRWEQPQHF
size: NA; D: NA; V: TRBV5-1; J: TRBJ2-2; DNA: TGCGCCAGCAGCGGGGATTGGGGGGCCGGGGAGCTGTTTTTT; CDR3: CASSGDWGAGELFF
size: NA; D: NA; V: TRBV7-9; J: TRBJ2-2; DNA: TGTGCCAGCAGCTTATTTCAGGGGGAGCTGTTTTTT; CDR3: CASSLFQGELFF
size: NA; D: NA; V: TRBV10-2; J: TRBJ1-2; DNA: TGCGCCAGCAGTGAGCCGGGGAACTATGGCTACACCTTC; CDR3: CASSEPGNYGYTF
size: NA; D: NA; V: TRBV27; J: TRBJ1-5; DNA: TGTGCCAGCAGTTTAATTTCAGTACGTGGCAATCAGCCCCAGCATTTT; CDR3: CASSLISVRGNQPQHF
size: NA; D: NA; V: TRBV5-8; J: TRBJ1-5; DNA: TGTGCCAGCAGCCTGCTAGGGCCCCAGCATTTT; CDR3: CASSLLGPQHF
size: few; D: TRBD1; V: TRBV6-5; J: TRBJ2-5; DNA: TGTGCCAGCAGTTACTGGCAGGGGGCGGAGACCCAGTACTTC; CDR3: CASSYWQGAETQYF
size: NA; D: NA; V: TRBV15; J: TRBJ2-3; DNA: TGTGCCACAGAGGAGGAGAGGTCGGGCGGCACAGATACGCAGTATTTT; CDR3: CATEEERSGGTDTQYF
size: NA; D: TRBD2; V: TRBV3-1/TRBV3-2; J: TRBJ2-2; DNA: TGTGCCAGCAGCCTTCGACTAGCGGGGGCGTACACCGGGGAGCTGTTTTTT; CDR3: CASSLRLAGAYTGELFF
size: NA; D: NA; V: TRBV3-1/TRBV3-2; J: TRBJ1-1; DNA: TGTGCCAGCAGCCAAGATATAGGACATCTCATGAACACTGAAGCTTTCTTT; CDR3: CASSQDIGHLMNTEAFF
size: NA; D: NA; V: TRBV27; J: TRBJ1-6; DNA: TGTGCCAGCACCCTAGGGGATACTTATAATTCACCCCTCCACTTT; CDR3: CASTLGDTYNSPLHF
size: NA; D: TRBD2; V: TRBV6-5; J: TRBJ2-1; DNA: TGTGCCAGCAGTTACATCAGCGGGGGGATGAATGAGCAGTTCTTC; CDR3: CASSYISGGMNEQFF
size: few; D: TRBD1; V: TRBV2; J: TRBJ1-6; DNA: TGTGCCAGCAGCCCAGGGGGAAATTCACCCCTCCACTTT; CDR3: CASSPGGNSPLHF
size: NA; D: NA; V: TRBV2; J: TRBJ1-5; DNA: TGTGCCAGCAGTGAACAGGGGTTCGGGTGGGGGAATCAGCCCCAGCATTTT; CDR3: CASSEQGFGWGNQPQHF
size: NA; D: TRBD1; V: TRBV20-1; J: TRBJ2-2; DNA: TGCAGTGCTAGTGGGACAGGGGGACACACCGGGGAGCTGTTTTTT; CDR3: CSASGTGGHTGELFF
size: NA; D: TRBD1; V: TRBV29-1; J: TRBJ1-5; DNA: TGCAGCGTCTCGGGACAGGCGAAGGGTCAGCCCCAGCATTTT; CDR3: CSVSGQAKGQPQHF
size: NA; D: NA; V: TRBV7-2; J: TRBJ2-2; DNA: TGTGCCAGCAGCCGTCCTTGGACACATCGGAACACCGGGGAGCTGTTTTTT; CDR3: CASSRPWTHRNTGELFF
size: once; D: TRBD1; V: TRBV6-5; J: TRBJ1-1; DNA: TGTGCCAGCAGTTGGGACAGCTCAATGAACACTGAAGCTTTCTTT; CDR3: CASSWDSSMNTEAFF
size: NA; D: NA; V: TRBV21-1; J: TRBJ2-2; DNA: TGTGCCAGCAGCACAGCCGGGACAGCCACCGGGGAGCTGTTTTTT; CDR3: CASSTAGTATGELFF
size: few; D: TRBD1; V: TRBV19; J: TRBJ1-1; DNA: TGTGCCAGTAGTATACTTCCAGGGGGGAACACTGAAGCTTTCTTT; CDR3: CASSILPGGNTEAFF